The 15 T cell receptor beta chains reported below all come from one sample, sequenced in a study of response to subunit inactivated influenza vaccine (dated by TCRdb to 2016 to 2018). Receptor libraries were prepared by RT-PCR. Sequencing instrument: Illumina HiSeq 2500. The public reads were quality trimmed at Q25 with fastp and then assembled into clones with MiXCR by TCRdb, keeping productive beta chains. Under each unique CDR3 protein, matching rows form one entry showing the most common genes and DNA. This sample has around 650,000 distinct CDR3 sequences in its table, and less than 20% of those were observed once. The ten largest clonotypes hold 11% of the sample. Sequences were derived from PBMCs from blood, sampled about 11 days after vaccination. The origin of the receptors is a man aged 50-59 years who received an inactivated influenza vaccine. Donor details come from another sample of the same person, matched by shared clones.

This clonotype came up a few times. This sequence joins TRBV4-3 and TRBJ1-4, with 8 bases that match TRBD1. V was pared by 5 bases and J by 5 bases, with 7 bases of the junction left unmatched. Germline lookup yields CDR1 LGHNA and CDR2 YSLEER. The CDR3 has 15 residues. The CDR3 DNA follows: TGCGCCAGCAGCGTCGCGAACAGGGGGAATGAAAAACTGTTTTTT. It is translated as CASSVANRGNEKLFF.

There are a few counts of this clonotype. The chain has TRBV5-1 and TRBJ2-2, with D maybe TRBD2 (5 bases). The V gene lost 7 bases and the J gene lost 4 bases, with 14 bases spanning the gap. This CDR3 comprises 14 residues. In germline, CDR1 is SGHRS, CDR2 YFSETQ. The CDR3 is CASQRLSSTGELFF. Here the CDR3 DNA reads TGCGCCAGCCAACGACTAAGCTCCACCGGGGAGCTGTTTTTT.

V gene TRBV11-2 combines with J gene TRBJ1-2; tentative D call: TRBD1 (6 bases). Germline assignment: CDR1 SGHAT and CDR2 FQNNGV. CDR3 length: 15 amino acids. With 6 bases removed from V and 1 base from J, the gap between germline ends came to 15 bases. The CDR3 sequence is CASRRGGGRNYGYTF. The CDR3 DNA is TGTGCCAGCAGGCGGGGAGGGGGGCGTAACTATGGCTACACCTTC.

This clonotype was counted between two and nine times. The V and J genes are TRBV12-3 or TRBV12-4 and TRBJ1-4, with D unclear. The V and J ends lost 2 bases and 0 bases respectively, with 4 bases between them. This CDR3 is built from 14 residues. This CDR3 reads CASSLLSTNEKLFF. As DNA, the CDR3 is TGTGCCAGCAGTTTACTCTCAACTAATGAAAAACTGTTTTTT.

This clonotype was observed a few times. The chain combines TRBV7-2 with TRBJ1-5, with no clear D. Trimming cost V 4 bases and J 3 bases, with 13 bases left between them. The germline V gene has CDR1 SGHTA and CDR2 FQGNSA. The CDR3 totals 15 residues. The CDR3 bases are TGTGCCAGCAGCTCTGAGGGCACCCTCAATCAGCCCCAGCATTTT. It is translated as CASSSEGTLNQPQHF. Drawing the rest from reference TRBV7-2 and TRBJ1-5, the complete variable domain is GAGVSQSPSNKVTEKGKDVELRCDPISGHTALYWYRQSLGQGLEFLIYFQGNSAPDKSGLPSDRFSAERTGGSVSTLTIQRTQQEDSAVYLCASSSEGTLNQPQHFGDGTRLSIL.

The genes are TRBV20-1 and TRBJ2-5; TRBD1 is a possible D gene (5 bases). Germline V gene sequence: CDR1 DFQATT, CDR2 SNEGSKA (reference sequence). Trimming shortened V by 3 bases and J by 2 bases, and 16 bases separated the two germline ends. The CDR3 covers 15 residues. CDR3 DNA sequence: TGCAGTGCTAGGGACCAGACAGCATATCAAGAGACCCAGTACTTC. Amino acid sequence: CSARDQTAYQETQYF.

The chain recombines TRBV3-1 with TRBJ1-5; D ambiguous. The V end lost 0 bases, the J end lost 7 bases, and 10 bases lay between the germline ends. The CDR3 is 14 residues long. The germline CDR1 and CDR2 sequences are LGHDT and YNNKEL (reference sequence). The CDR3 DNA reads as TGTGCCAGCAGCCAAGACGGAGGTTACCAGCCCCAGCATTTT. Its protein is CASSQDGGYQPQHF.

This clonotype was counted many times. The chain combines TRBV18 with TRBJ2-7; 9 bases are a match to TRBD2. Per the germline V gene, CDR1 is KGHSH and CDR2 is LQKENI. The V segment lost 3 bases and the J segment 2 bases; nucleotides outside the gene matches: 5. This CDR3 region has 15 residues. CDR3 sequence (DNA): TGTGCCAGCTCACCGCCTAGCGGGATTACCTACGAGCAGTACTTC. This sequence encodes CASSPPSGITYEQYF.

The sample holds a few counts of this clonotype. V is TRBV18 and J is TRBJ2-3; the match to TRBD2 covers 8 bases. This CDR3 spans 17 amino acids. Germline loops: CDR1 KGHSH, CDR2 LQKENI. The trim removed 2 bases at V and 3 bases at J, leaving 10 bases unmatched. CDR3 bases: TGTGCCAGCTCACCAAGGTTGCCGGGGGGGCGAACAGATACGCAGTATTTT. Encoded protein: CASSPRLPGGRTDTQYF.

This chain connects TRBV12-3 or TRBV12-4 to TRBJ2-7; 9 bases fit TRBD1. With V trimmed by 6 bases and J by 2 bases, 5 bases remained unmatched. The CDR3 has 14 amino acids. The CDR3 loop is CASRRGQGTYEQYF. For the CDR3, the DNA is TGTGCCAGCAGAAGGGGACAGGGAACCTACGAGCAGTACTTC.

The chain joins TRBV7-2 to TRBJ1-4, with a tentative D call TRBD1 (5 bases). Germline V gene sequence: CDR1 SGHTA, CDR2 FQGNSA. This CDR3 contains 15 residues. V was pared by 5 bases and J by 7 bases, with 17 bases between. DNA for the CDR3: TGTGCCAGCAGCCCAAGGCGAGGAGGGGTTGAAAAACTGTTTTTT. Translating it yields CASSPRRGGVEKLFF.

This clonotype was seen many times. The chain recombines TRBV13 with TRBJ2-3; 14 bases are a match to TRBD2. J lost 4 bases, V lost 5 bases, and 8 bases had no gene match. The germline CDR1 and CDR2 sequences are PRHDT and FYEKMQ (reference sequence). The CDR3 sequence is 17 residues long. CDR3 loop: CASSQGTSGRVPDTQYF. The CDR3 DNA is TGTGCCAGCAGCCAAGGGACTAGCGGGAGAGTCCCAGATACGCAGTATTTT.

V is TRBV12-3 or TRBV12-4 and J is TRBJ2-7; 11 bases are shared with TRBD2. Trimming at V came to 3 bases and at J to 6 bases, leaving 4 bases not matched to a gene. The CDR3 is 14 residues long. As DNA, the CDR3 is TGTGCCAGCAGTTTTAGCGGGAGGGTCGGCGAGCAGTACTTC. Translated, it gives CASSFSGRVGEQYF.

This clonotype was observed a handful of times. The chain uses TRBV2 and TRBJ2-3; no reliable D call. The CDR3 spans 15 residues. V shed 6 bases and J shed 1 base, with 14 bases lying between them. Germline V gene lookup returns CDR1 SNHLY and CDR2 FYNNEI. The CDR3 nucleotides read TGTGCCAGCAGCCGTCCGACGGGCCGCACAGATACGCAGTATTTT. The encoded protein is CASSRPTGRTDTQYF.

The chain is built from TRBV30 and TRBJ1-4; D remains ambiguous. Trimming shortened V by 1 base and J by 7 bases, and 7 bases separated the two germline ends. The CDR3 loop spans 12 amino acids. Germline CDR1 GTSNPN, CDR2 SVGIG (reference sequence). The CDR3 here is CAWSDGSEKLFF. In DNA form, the CDR3 reads TGTGCCTGGAGTGATGGGAGTGAAAAACTGTTTTTT.